A few counts support the clone carrying this TCR beta chain. The antigen remains unidentified. The source of the sample is a study of response to subunit inactivated influenza vaccine. The V and J ends lost 5 bases and 5 bases, in that order; junction bases with no gene match: 13. This CDR3 is 16 amino acids long. The V gene's germline CDR1 is SEHNR and CDR2 FQNEAQ (reference sequence). The study, taken as a whole, reports: Authors suggested seasonal influenza vaccinations each recruit few new T cells.

TCRdb re-derived calls from the RT-PCR reads in MiXCR, one entry per CDR3 protein. The sample includes around 500,000 distinct CDR3 sequences, about 10% of them seen just once. The receptor was isolated from a man aged 45-65 years who received an inactivated influenza vaccine. Sequencing used PBMCs from blood, obtained more than 35 days after vaccination. The chain couples TRBV7-9 to TRBJ2-3, with 7 bases matching TRBD2. Here the CDR3 DNA reads TGTGCCAGCAGCACAGGAAGGGAGGGCCGGGGAGATACGCAGTATTTT. Amino acids: CASSTGREGRGDTQYF.